The rows below give T cell receptor beta chains drawn from one sample of a study of OX40 agonist ivuxolimab in advanced cancers. The protocol was immunoSEQ multiplex PCR, while the TCRdb copy is restricted to in-frame clones and leaves out a portion. The table records 80,000 to 100,000 clones, 93% of them present only once. The sample consisted of CD4+ or CD8+ T cells sorted from blood, taken in a trial of the OX40 agonist ivuxolimab. The receptors here all came from an adult with an advanced solid tumor such as melanoma, head and neck, liver or kidney cancer. CDR3s include the opening cysteine and the closing phenylalanine or tryptophan. Each record gives: V gene, D gene, J gene, clone size, CDR3 DNA, CDR3 protein. The D gene is left open where the match is weak. A clone size is listed for some rows: how often the clone was seen (once, few, many), or a class if it is expanded.

v_call: TRBV7-2
d_call: NA
j_call: TRBJ1-5
clone_size: NA
cdr3_nt: TGTGCCAGCAGTTCCGGTTGGAGCAATCAGCCCCAGCATTTT
cdr3_aa: CASSSGWSNQPQHF

v_call: TRBV2
d_call: TRBD1
j_call: TRBJ1-5
clone_size: NA
cdr3_nt: TGTGCCAGCAGTGAACTTAAAGGGGGCCGGCTCACCCAGCATTTT
cdr3_aa: CASSELKGGRLTQHF

v_call: TRBV19
d_call: NA
j_call: TRBJ1-2
clone_size: NA
cdr3_nt: TGTGCCAGTAAAGACGGAACCACTAACTATGGCTACACCTTC
cdr3_aa: CASKDGTTNYGYTF

v_call: TRBV9
d_call: NA
j_call: TRBJ1-1
clone_size: NA
cdr3_nt: TGTGCCAGCAGCGTTCGACCCGCTACACCGAACACTGAAGCTTTCTTT
cdr3_aa: CASSVRPATPNTEAFF

v_call: TRBV6-5
d_call: NA
j_call: TRBJ1-5
clone_size: NA
cdr3_nt: TGTGCCAGCAGTTACTGGGGACGGAATCAGCCCCAGCATTTT
cdr3_aa: CASSYWGRNQPQHF

v_call: TRBV20-1
d_call: NA
j_call: TRBJ2-7
clone_size: NA
cdr3_nt: TGCAGTGCTCCTGGTGATGACGAGCAGTACTTC
cdr3_aa: CSAPGDDEQYF

v_call: TRBV6-5
d_call: TRBD1
j_call: TRBJ1-2
clone_size: NA
cdr3_nt: TGTGCCAGCAGTTACCTGACAGGGAACTATGGCTACACCTTC
cdr3_aa: CASSYLTGNYGYTF

v_call: TRBV2
d_call: NA
j_call: TRBJ1-5
clone_size: NA
cdr3_nt: TGTGCCAGCAGTGAATCCCCTAATCAGCCCCAGCATTTT
cdr3_aa: CASSESPNQPQHF

v_call: TRBV28
d_call: TRBD1
j_call: TRBJ1-5
clone_size: NA
cdr3_nt: TGTGCCAGCAAAGGACAGGGCCAGCCCCAGCATTTT
cdr3_aa: CASKGQGQPQHF

v_call: TRBV6-5
d_call: NA
j_call: TRBJ1-6
clone_size: NA
cdr3_nt: TGTGCCAGCAGTGCCTTGGACACCTATAATTCACCCCTCCACTTT
cdr3_aa: CASSALDTYNSPLHF

v_call: TRBV19
d_call: NA
j_call: TRBJ2-6
clone_size: NA
cdr3_nt: TGTGCCAGTAGTATAGCTCGTCCTGGGGCCAACGTCCTGACTTTC
cdr3_aa: CASSIARPGANVLTF

v_call: TRBV4-2
d_call: NA
j_call: TRBJ1-1
clone_size: NA
cdr3_nt: TGTGCCAGCAGCCAAGCTGGAACAGGGAACACTGAAGCTTTCTTT
cdr3_aa: CASSQAGTGNTEAFF

v_call: TRBV2
d_call: NA
j_call: TRBJ1-3
clone_size: once
cdr3_nt: TGTGCCAGCAGTGACAGGGTATACTCTGGAAACACCATATATTTT
cdr3_aa: CASSDRVYSGNTIYF

v_call: TRBV9
d_call: TRBD1
j_call: TRBJ2-2
clone_size: NA
cdr3_nt: TGTGCCAGCAGTGACAGGGAGAGCACCGGGGAGCTGTTTTTT
cdr3_aa: CASSDRESTGELFF

v_call: TRBV6-1
d_call: NA
j_call: TRBJ1-5
clone_size: NA
cdr3_nt: TGTGCCAGCAGGGATATCATGAATCAGCCCCAGCATTTT
cdr3_aa: CASRDIMNQPQHF